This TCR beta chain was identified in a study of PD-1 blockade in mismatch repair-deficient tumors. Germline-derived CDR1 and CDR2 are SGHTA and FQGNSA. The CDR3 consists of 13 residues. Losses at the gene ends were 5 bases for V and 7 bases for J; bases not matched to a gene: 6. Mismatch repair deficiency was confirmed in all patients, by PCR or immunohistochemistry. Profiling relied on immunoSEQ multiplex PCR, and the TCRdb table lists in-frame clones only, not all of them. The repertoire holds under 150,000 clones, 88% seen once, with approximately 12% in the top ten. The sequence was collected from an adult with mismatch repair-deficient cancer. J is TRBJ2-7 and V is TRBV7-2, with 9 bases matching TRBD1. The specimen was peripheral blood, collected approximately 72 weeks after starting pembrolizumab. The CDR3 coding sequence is TGTGCCAGCAGCCTAAGGGACAGGGATGAGCAGTACTTC. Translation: CASSLRDRDEQYF.